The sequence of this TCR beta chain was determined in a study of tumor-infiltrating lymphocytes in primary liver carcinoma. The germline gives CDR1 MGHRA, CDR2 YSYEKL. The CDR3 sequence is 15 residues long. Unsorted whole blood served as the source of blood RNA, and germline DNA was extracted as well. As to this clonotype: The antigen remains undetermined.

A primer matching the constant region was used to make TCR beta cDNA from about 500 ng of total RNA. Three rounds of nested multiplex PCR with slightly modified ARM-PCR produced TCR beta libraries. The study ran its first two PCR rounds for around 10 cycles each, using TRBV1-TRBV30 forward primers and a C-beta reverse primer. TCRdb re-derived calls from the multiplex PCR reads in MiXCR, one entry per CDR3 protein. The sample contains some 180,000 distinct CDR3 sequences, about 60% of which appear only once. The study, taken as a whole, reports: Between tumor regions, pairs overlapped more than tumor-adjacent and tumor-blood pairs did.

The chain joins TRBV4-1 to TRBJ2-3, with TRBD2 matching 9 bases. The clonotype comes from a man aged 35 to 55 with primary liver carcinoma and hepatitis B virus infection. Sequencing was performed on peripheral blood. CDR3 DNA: TGCACTAGCAGCCAAGTTCAGGCGGGAGGGGGTACGCAGTATTTT. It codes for CTSSQVQAGGGTQYF.